The clone carrying this TCR beta chain has a single count. A much more abundant neighbour one base away suggests this may be a read error. From RNA transcripts, TCR beta CDR3 regions were amplified. Initially, a first-round RT-PCR of the TCR CDR3 employed the HTBI primer set. From the multiplex PCR reads, TCRdb called clonotypes with MiXCR, one entry per CDR3 protein. The sample includes about 500,000 distinct CDR3 sequences, over 15% of them seen just once. This sample was taken from a study of T cells in Graves' hyperthyroidism and ophthalmopathy. The CDR3 sequence is 15 residues long. The V and J ends lost 3 bases and 5 bases respectively, with 13 bases between them.

The genes are TRBV12-3 or TRBV12-4 and TRBJ1-4; D is ambiguous. Sequencing input: blood. The sequence derives from a woman aged 18-30 years with Graves' hyperthyroidism. The CDR3 coding sequence is TGTGCCAGCAGTTTCTCAAGGGTCCTCAATGAAAAACTGTTTTTT. Encoded protein: CASSFSRVLNEKLFF.